The 22 T cell receptor beta chains presented below share a single source sample, sequenced in a study of type 1 and type 2 diabetes patients. PCR was run on genomic DNA. Multiplex PCR with 30 forward and 13 reverse primers amplified the TCR beta CDR3. TCRdb processed the multiplex PCR reads anew with MiXCR; each CDR3 protein has one entry. Among fewer than 300,000 distinct CDR3 sequences, around 47% were seen once, and the ten largest hold approximately 13%. Sequences were obtained from peripheral blood mononuclear cells (PBMCs). Receptor source: a man between 18 and 35 years old with type 2 diabetes.

This clonotype appeared a few times. This sequence joins TRBV10-2 and TRBJ1-6; D might be TRBD1 (6 bases). The CDR3 has 16 residues. V was pared by 6 bases and J by 9 bases, with 21 bases between. Germline assignment: CDR1 WSHSY and CDR2 SAAADI. The CDR3 is CASRAPMAGVASPLHF. The CDR3 nucleotides read TGCGCCAGCAGGGCCCCCATGGCAGGGGTTGCTTCACCCCTCCACTTT.

This clonotype showed up just once. Since a much larger clone is just one base distant, this may be a read error. This chain uses TRBV12-3 or TRBV12-4 with TRBJ1-1, with D maybe TRBD1 (5 bases). Trimming shortened V by 8 bases and J by 0 bases, and 16 bases separated the two germline ends. This CDR3 has 15 residues. The CDR3 nucleotides are TGTGCCAGCGGTCTACTGACAGCAATGAACACTGAAGCTTTCTTT. Translated: CASGLLTAMNTEAFF.

The CDR3 region is CASSELGTSGRTGELFF. CDR3 nucleotide sequence: TGTGCCAGCAGTGAATTAGGGACTAGCGGGCGAACCGGGGAGCTGTTTTTT. The chain has TRBV25-1 and TRBJ2-2; 12 bases fit TRBD2. The CDR3 loop spans 17 amino acids. CDR1 MGHDK and CDR2 SYGVNS come from the germline V gene. V lost 1 base to trimming and J lost 5 bases; unmatched junction nucleotides: 5.

The sample holds a few counts of this clonotype. The rearrangement joins TRBV27 to TRBJ1-6; D might be TRBD1 (5 bases). This CDR3 region has 14 residues. The V gene lost 7 bases and the J gene lost 8 bases, with 15 bases spanning the gap. Germline lookup yields CDR1 MNHEY and CDR2 SMNVEV (reference sequence). The CDR3 spells CASNRQIRDSPLHF. Here the CDR3 DNA reads TGTGCCAGCAATCGACAGATAAGGGATTCACCCCTCCACTTT.

The chain couples TRBV4-1 to TRBJ1-5, with D possibly being TRBD1 (5 bases). Trimming shortened V by 0 bases and J by 8 bases, and 11 bases separated the two germline ends. The CDR3 runs 14 residues. Germline lookup yields CDR1 MGHRA and CDR2 YSYEKL. CDR3 nucleotides: TGCGCCAGCAGCCAAGACGTCAGGGATGAGCCCCAGCATTTT. Translating gives CASSQDVRDEPQHF.

Only a few counts were recorded for this clonotype. V and J are TRBV30 and TRBJ1-2; D unresolved. Germline V gene data show CDR1 as GTSNPN and CDR2 as SVGIG (reference sequence). The CDR3 runs to 12 residues. V was shortened by 2 bases and J by 2 bases, with 6 bases between the two germline ends. The CDR3 sequence: CAWSRVNYGYTF. The CDR3 DNA sequence: TGTGCCTGGAGTCGGGTAAACTATGGCTACACCTTC. The whole variable domain, remainder taken from reference TRBV30 and TRBJ1-2, is SQTIHQWPATLVQPVGSPLSLECTVEGTSNPNLYWYRQAAGRGLQLLFYSVGIGQISSEVPQNLSASRPQDRQFILSSKKLLLSDSGFYLCAWSRVNYGYTFGSGTRLTVV.

This clonotype showed up just a few times. The chain recombines TRBV28 with TRBJ2-7, with a weak D call TRBD1 (5 bases). Germline CDR1 MDHEN, CDR2 SYDVKM. The CDR3 totals 14 residues. The V end was cut by 2 bases, the J end by 3 bases, with 11 bases between. The CDR3 DNA is TGTGCCAGCAGTTTAGCGGACAATGACTACGAGCAGTACTTC. Amino acid sequence: CASSLADNDYEQYF.

This clonotype came up a few times. V and J are TRBV2 and TRBJ2-7; D is unclear. Looked up from germline, CDR1 is SNHLY and CDR2 is FYNNEI. The CDR3 is 11 residues long. Trimming took 9 bases from V and 2 from J, leaving 8 bases between them. CDR3 nucleotides: TGTGCCAGTGAAGAACCCTACGAGCAGTACTTC. Encoded protein: CASEEPYEQYF.

V gene TRBV5-1 combines with J gene TRBJ1-1; 8 nucleotides line up with TRBD1. The germline V gene has CDR1 SGHRS and CDR2 YFSETQ. Trimming removed 4 bases from V and 1 base from J; junction bases left unmatched: 15. The CDR3 length is 18 residues. Here the CDR3 reads CASSVVAGGVLTNTEAFF. As DNA, the CDR3 is TGCGCCAGCAGCGTAGTGGCAGGGGGCGTTTTGACGAACACTGAAGCTTTCTTT. The whole variable domain, remainder taken from reference TRBV5-1 and TRBJ1-1, is KAGVTQTPRYLIKTRGQQVTLSCSPISGHRSVSWYQQTPGQGLQFLFEYFSETQRNKGNFPGRFSGRQFSNSRSEMNVSTLELGDSALYLCASSVVAGGVLTNTEAFFGQGTRLTVV.

J is TRBJ1-5 and V is TRBV5-1; D is perhaps TRBD1 (6 bases). Per the germline V gene, CDR1 is SGHRS and CDR2 is YFSETQ. This CDR3 has 13 amino acids. Trimming pared 2 bases from V and 4 bases from J, leaving 7 bases between. The CDR3 DNA is TGCGCCAGCAGCTTCGGACAGAATCAGCCCCAGCATTTT. This encodes CASSFGQNQPQHF. Together with reference TRBV5-1 and TRBJ1-5, the CDR3 gives the full variable domain: KAGVTQTPRYLIKTRGQQVTLSCSPISGHRSVSWYQQTPGQGLQFLFEYFSETQRNKGNFPGRFSGRQFSNSRSEMNVSTLELGDSALYLCASSFGQNQPQHFGDGTRLSIL.

This clonotype was seen a few times. The V call is TRBV30, the J call TRBJ2-1; D possibly corresponds to TRBD1 (6 bases). V lost 8 bases, J lost 6 bases, and 23 bases lay in between. This CDR3 is 15 amino acids long. Germline CDR1 reads GTSNPN; CDR2 reads SVGIG (reference sequence). This chain's CDR3 is CASALGQFSANEQFF. The CDR3 DNA is TGTGCCAGTGCTCTCGGACAGTTTTCCGCCAATGAGCAGTTCTTC. Full variable domain (remainder filled in from reference TRBV30 and TRBJ2-1): SQTIHQWPATLVQPVGSPLSLECTVEGTSNPNLYWYRQAAGRGLQLLFYSVGIGQISSEVPQNLSASRPQDRQFILSSKKLLLSDSGFYLCASALGQFSANEQFFGPGTRLTVL.

This clonotype appeared once. This rearrangement joins TRBV27 to TRBJ2-1; D unresolved. Germline V CDR1 and CDR2: MNHEY, SMNVEV (reference sequence). With 3 bases removed from V and 0 bases from J, the gap between germline ends came to 6 bases. This CDR3 has 14 residues. The chain's CDR3 is CASSFESSYNEQFF. CDR3 sequence (DNA): TGTGCCAGCAGTTTCGAGAGCTCCTACAATGAGCAGTTCTTC.

This clonotype appeared a few times. The chain links TRBV6-5 to TRBJ1-1; D uncertain. V shed 10 bases and J shed 5 bases, with 20 bases lying between them. Germline CDR1 and CDR2: MNHEY and SVGAGI. This CDR3 contains 14 residues. The CDR3 nucleotides are TGTGCCACCACCCTTGAACGGGGAGGGACTGAAGCTTTCTTT. Amino acids: CATTLERGGTEAFF.

CDR3 bases: TGCAGCGTTGGCCCCTCCTCATCACCGGGGGAGACCCAGTACTTC. Its translation: CSVGPSSSPGETQYF. The chain employs TRBV20-1 and TRBJ2-5; weak D call: TRBD2 (5 bases). The V gene's germline CDR1 is DFQATT and CDR2 SNEGSKA (reference sequence). This CDR3 region has 15 residues.

The chain uses TRBV30 and TRBJ1-2; no clear D. V was cut by 4 bases and J by 1 base, with 4 bases left in between. The CDR3 length is 11 residues. Germline values: CDR1 GTSNPN, CDR2 SVGIG (reference sequence). CDR3 protein: CAWNSNYGYTF. CDR3 coding DNA: TGTGCCTGGAACAGTAACTATGGCTACACCTTC.

The chain carries TRBV28 and TRBJ1-1; 7 nucleotides line up with TRBD1. Germline V lookup: CDR1 MDHEN, CDR2 SYDVKM. There are 14 residues in the CDR3. V shed 2 bases and J 11 bases; nucleotides not matched to a gene: 11. This CDR3 is CASSLGDSVELAFF. CDR3 nucleotide sequence: TGTGCCAGCAGTTTAGGGGACAGCGTGGAACTGGCTTTCTTT.

This clonotype was counted only a few times. The chain is built from TRBV9 and TRBJ1-1, with TRBD1 as a possible D gene (6 bases). Trimming removed 1 base from V and 0 bases from J, with 13 bases in between. The length of the CDR3 is 16 residues. Germline V gene sequence: CDR1 SGDLS, CDR2 YYNGEE. DNA of the CDR3: TGTGCCAGCAGCGTACAAGGGACAAGCATGAACACTGAAGCTTTCTTT. This encodes CASSVQGTSMNTEAFF.

This clonotype was counted only a few times. This CDR3 reads CASSQDPMRLAGITGELFF. The CDR3 nucleotides read TGCGCCAGCAGCCAAGACCCCATGCGACTAGCGGGGATAACCGGGGAGCTGTTTTTT. This chain uses TRBV4-1 with TRBJ2-2; TRBD2 matches at 11 bases. CDR1 and CDR2 from the germline V gene are MGHRA and YSYEKL. CDR3 size: 19 residues. The trim removed 0 bases at V and 5 bases at J, leaving 11 bases unmatched.

The rearrangement joins TRBV7-2 to TRBJ1-2, with TRBD1 matching over 9 bases. The CDR3 has 12 amino acids. Germline CDR1 SGHTA, CDR2 FQGNSA. V was clipped by 5 bases and J by 6 bases; unmatched bases: 1. CDR3 sequence: CASSRTGDGYTF. The CDR3 DNA reads as TGTGCCAGCAGCAGGACAGGGGATGGCTACACCTTC.

This chain joins TRBV9 and TRBJ2-3, with D hard to call. V shed 1 base and J shed 4 bases, with 7 bases lying between them. Germline CDR1 is SGDLS and CDR2 is YYNGEE. This CDR3 contains 13 residues. The CDR3 coding sequence is TGTGCCAGCAGCGTATCGGACCCAGATACGCAGTATTTT. This encodes CASSVSDPDTQYF. Drawing the rest from reference TRBV9 and TRBJ2-3, the complete variable domain is DSGVTQTPKHLITATGQRVTLRCSPRSGDLSVYWYQQSLDQGLQFLIQYYNGEERAKGNILERFSAQQFPDLHSELNLSSLELGDSALYFCASSVSDPDTQYFGPGTRLTVL.

The rearrangement links TRBV4-2 to TRBJ2-7; 9 bases align to TRBD2. Per the germline V gene, CDR1 is LGHNA and CDR2 is YNFKEQ. The CDR3 is made up of 21 amino acids. V was clipped by 6 bases and J by 4 bases; unmatched bases: 28. The CDR3, as DNA: TGTGCCAGCAGTTCTAGCGGGACTAAGCGTTACCCCCCAAGCGAATTGTACGAGCAGTACTTC. Translation: CASSSSGTKRYPPSELYEQYF.

The DNA of the CDR3 is TGCGCCAGCAGCTTGTATGTTGGGGCAGCAAACAATGAGCAGTTCTTC. It yields the protein CASSLYVGAANNEQFF. The V and J genes are TRBV5-1 and TRBJ2-1; tentatively, D is TRBD1 (5 bases). Germline loops: CDR1 SGHRS, CDR2 YFSETQ. CDR3 size: 16 residues. Trimming pared 1 base from V and 5 bases from J, leaving 16 bases between.